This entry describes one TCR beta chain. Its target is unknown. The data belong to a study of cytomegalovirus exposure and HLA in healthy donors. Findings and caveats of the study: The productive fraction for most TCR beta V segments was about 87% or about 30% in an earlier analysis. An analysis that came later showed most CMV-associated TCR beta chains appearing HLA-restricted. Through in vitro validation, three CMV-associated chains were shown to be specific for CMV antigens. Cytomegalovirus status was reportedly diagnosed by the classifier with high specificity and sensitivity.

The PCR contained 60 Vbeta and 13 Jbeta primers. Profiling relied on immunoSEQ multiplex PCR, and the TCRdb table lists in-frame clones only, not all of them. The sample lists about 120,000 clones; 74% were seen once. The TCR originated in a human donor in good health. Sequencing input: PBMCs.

The CDR3 nucleotides read TGTGCCAGCAGCTTCCCTCTTTTGGGGCGCGGTGAAAAACTGTTTTTT. Protein sequence: CASSFPLLGRGEKLFF. This sequence joins TRBV5-5 and TRBJ1-4, with a possible D match to TRBD1 (5 bases). The germline CDR1 and CDR2 sequences are SGHKS and YYEKEE (reference sequence). The V end was cut by 2 bases, the J end by 7 bases, with 18 bases between. The CDR3 contains 16 residues.